The T cell receptor beta chain under discussion was sequenced for a study of blood T cell repertoires in COVID-19. As for the study in general: COVID-19 samples collected from the United States, Italy and Spain covered acute and convalescent phases. T cells, B-cell-depleted T cells, or PBMCs supplied cDNA or gDNA.

This CDR3 spans 15 amino acids. Germline CDR1 reads MDHEN; CDR2 reads SYDVKM. J gave up 3 bases and V 6 bases, and 6 bases lay outside the gene matches. In the original workflow: Scientists estimated how many nucleated cells there were by amplifying reference gene primers. Produced via immunoSEQ multiplex PCR; TCRdb's table is partial and in-frame only. That table gives V, J and clone size, and the DNA gave D and trimming. Altogether 300,000 or so clones are present, around 86% being singletons, with the ten largest covering 1%. The rearrangement links TRBV28 to TRBJ2-5; 11 bases are shared with TRBD2. The sequencing sample was made of peripheral blood. The TCR was taken from a man aged 45-60 years with active or convalescent COVID-19. The CDR3 reads CASRIAGGPEETQYF. The CDR3 DNA reads TGTGCCAGCAGAATAGCGGGGGGGCCGGAAGAGACCCAGTACTTC. The variable domain in full, with the rest retrieved from reference TRBV28 and TRBJ2-5, is DVKVTQSSRYLVKRTGEKVFLECVQDMDHENMFWYRQDPGLGLRLIYFSYDVKMKEKGDIPEGYSVSREKKERFSLILESASTNQTSMYLCASRIAGGPEETQYFGPGTRLLVL.